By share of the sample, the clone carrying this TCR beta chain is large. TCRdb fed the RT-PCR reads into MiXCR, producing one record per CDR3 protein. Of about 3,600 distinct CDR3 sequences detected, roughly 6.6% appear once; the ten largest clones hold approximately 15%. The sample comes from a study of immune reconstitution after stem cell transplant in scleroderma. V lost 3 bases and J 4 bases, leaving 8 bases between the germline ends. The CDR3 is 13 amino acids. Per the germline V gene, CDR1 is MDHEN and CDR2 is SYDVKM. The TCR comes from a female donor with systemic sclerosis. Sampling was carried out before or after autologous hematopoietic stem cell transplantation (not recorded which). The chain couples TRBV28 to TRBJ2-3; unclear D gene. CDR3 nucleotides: TGTGCCAGCAGTTTTCATCCGGCAGATACGCAGTATTTT. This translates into CASSFHPADTQYF.